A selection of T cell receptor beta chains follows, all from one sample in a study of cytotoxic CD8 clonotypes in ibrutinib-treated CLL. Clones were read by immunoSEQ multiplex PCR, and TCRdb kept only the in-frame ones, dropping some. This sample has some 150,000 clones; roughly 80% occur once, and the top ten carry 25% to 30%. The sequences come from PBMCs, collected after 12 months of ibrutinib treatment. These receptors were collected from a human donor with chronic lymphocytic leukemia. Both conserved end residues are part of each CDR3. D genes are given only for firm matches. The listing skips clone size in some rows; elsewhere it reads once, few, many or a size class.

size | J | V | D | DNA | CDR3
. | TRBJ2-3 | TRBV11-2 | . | TGTGCCAGCAGCTATACTAGATCGGATACGCAGTATTTT | CASSYTRSDTQYF
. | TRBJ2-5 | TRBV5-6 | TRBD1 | TGTGCCAGCAGCTTGGATTCCGGGACAGGGGGCGCGGGGACCCAGTACTTC | CASSLDSGTGGAGTQYF
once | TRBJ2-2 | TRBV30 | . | TGTGCCTGGAGTGTCCAGAACACCGGGGAGCTGTTTTTT | CAWSVQNTGELFF
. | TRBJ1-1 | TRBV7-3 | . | TGTGCCAGCAGCTTAATCCCCTTAAACACTGAAGCTTTCTTT | CASSLIPLNTEAFF
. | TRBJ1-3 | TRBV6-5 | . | TGTGCCAGCAGTTCCACCTCTGGAAACACCATATATTTT | CASSSTSGNTIYF
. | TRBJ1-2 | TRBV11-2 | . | TGTGCCAGCAGCCCTCAGTACTCTATGGGCTACACCTTC | CASSPQYSMGYTF
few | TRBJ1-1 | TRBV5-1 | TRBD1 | TGCGCCAGCAGCTTGGGGGCTTTAGGTGGGACAGGGGTCACTGAAGCTTTCTTT | CASSLGALGGTGVTEAFF
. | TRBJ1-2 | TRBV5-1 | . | TGCGCCAGCAGTACAGCTCATAACTATGGCTACACCTTC | CASSTAHNYGYTF
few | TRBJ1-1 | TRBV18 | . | TGTGCCAGCTCACCACCGGTTACAGGGACTGAAGCTTTCTTT | CASSPPVTGTEAFF
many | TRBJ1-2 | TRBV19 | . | TGTGCCAGTAGTATACTGGGCCATGGCTACACCTTC | CASSILGHGYTF
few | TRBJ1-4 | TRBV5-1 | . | TGCGCCAGCAGAGGGACGGATCCAACTAATGAAAAACTGTTTTTT | CASRGTDPTNEKLFF
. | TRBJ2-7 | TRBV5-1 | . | TGCGCCAGCAGCTTGGGAGGGACTGCCTCCCACGAGCAGTACTTC | CASSLGGTASHEQYF
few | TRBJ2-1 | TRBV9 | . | TGTGCCAGCAGCGTAAGGGGGGACCTCTACAATGAGCAGTTCTTC | CASSVRGDLYNEQFF
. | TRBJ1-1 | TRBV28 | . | TGTGCCAGCAGTGCCCCGAGGCAGGGCGACACTGAAGCTTTCTTT | CASSAPRQGDTEAFF
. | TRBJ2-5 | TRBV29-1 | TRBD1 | TGCAGCGTTGGACTCGGGACAGGCGGGGAGACCCAGTACTTC | CSVGLGTGGETQYF
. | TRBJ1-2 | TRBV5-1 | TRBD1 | TGCGCCAGCAGCAGGGACAGGGCTGGCTACACCTTC | CASSRDRAGYTF
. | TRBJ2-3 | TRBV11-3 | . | TGTGCCAGCAGCCACGGGACCGGCGGAGATACGCAGTATTTT | CASSHGTGGDTQYF
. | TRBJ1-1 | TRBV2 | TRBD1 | TGTGCCAGCAGTCCTCCTGTCCAGGGGGCCCCTGAAGCTTTCTTT | CASSPPVQGAPEAFF
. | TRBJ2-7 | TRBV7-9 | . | TGTGCCAGCAGAGCTCCAGGCTCCTACGAGCAGTACTTC | CASRAPGSYEQYF
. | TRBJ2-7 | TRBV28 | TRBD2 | TGTGCCAGCAGTCGATCGACTAGCGGATCCTACGAGCAGTACTTC | CASSRSTSGSYEQYF
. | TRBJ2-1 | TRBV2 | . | TGTGCCAGCAGGGAAAATAGCAGGGAGCAGTTCTTC | CASRENSREQFF
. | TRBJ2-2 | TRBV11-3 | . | TGTGCCAGCAGCTTAGAGGTTTACACCGGGGAGCTGTTTTTT | CASSLEVYTGELFF
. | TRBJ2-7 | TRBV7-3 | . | TGTGCCAGCAGCTTAAGTCGCCAGGACGAGCAGTACTTC | CASSLSRQDEQYF
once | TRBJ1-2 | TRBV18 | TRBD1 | TGTGCCAGCTCACCACCGGGACAGGGTTCTTATGGCTACACCTTC | CASSPPGQGSYGYTF
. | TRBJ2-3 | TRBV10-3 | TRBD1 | TGTGCCATCAGTGAGGGGACAGGGATGAGGGCAGATACGCAGTATTTT | CAISEGTGMRADTQYF
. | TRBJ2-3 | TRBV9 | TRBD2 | TGTGCCAGCAGCGTGACTAGCGGCATACTTACAGATACGCAGTATTTT | CASSVTSGILTDTQYF
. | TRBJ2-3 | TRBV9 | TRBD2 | TGTGCCAGCTCGCCGGTAGCGGGGGCCTCACGAGATACGCAGTATTTT | CASSPVAGASRDTQYF
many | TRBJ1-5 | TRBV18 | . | TGTGCCAGCTCACCGCAGGGCGATCAGCCCCAGCATTTT | CASSPQGDQPQHF
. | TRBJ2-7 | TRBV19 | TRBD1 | TGTGCCAGTAGTAAAACAGGGGCGAGCTCCTACGAGCAGTACTTC | CASSKTGASSYEQYF
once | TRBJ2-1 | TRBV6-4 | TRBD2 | TGTGCCAGCAGTGACTCGACAAGCGGGAGGGGGAATGAGCAGTTCTTC | CASSDSTSGRGNEQFF
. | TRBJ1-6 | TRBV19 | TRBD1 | TGTGCCAGTAGTATAGGAACAGGGGCAATTTTGACCCTCCACTTT | CASSIGTGAILTLHF
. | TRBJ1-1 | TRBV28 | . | TGTGCCAGCAGTCTTTGGGGGGAAGCTTTCTTT | CASSLWGEAFF
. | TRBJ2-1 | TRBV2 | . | TGTGCCAGCAGTGAAGGGGGCTCAGGGGAGCAGTTCTTC | CASSEGGSGEQFF
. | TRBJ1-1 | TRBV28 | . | TGTGCCAGCAGCCCACCGGGACAGAACACTGAAGCTTTCTTT | CASSPPGQNTEAFF
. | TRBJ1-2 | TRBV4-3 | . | TGCGCCAGCAGCGGGCGTACCAGAGGAAACTATGGCTACACCTTC | CASSGRTRGNYGYTF
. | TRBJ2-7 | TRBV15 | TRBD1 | TGTGCCACCAGCAAGGGACAGGGCCTGGACGAGCAGTACTTC | CATSKGQGLDEQYF
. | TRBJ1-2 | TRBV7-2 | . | TGTGCCAGCAGCCCAGAGGGGACGAATAACTATGGCTACACCTTC | CASSPEGTNNYGYTF
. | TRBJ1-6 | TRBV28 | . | TGTGCCAGCAACCCCCACAGGGTAGGAGGTTCACCCCTCCACTTT | CASNPHRVGGSPLHF
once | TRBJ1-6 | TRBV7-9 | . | TGTGCCAGCAGCCCGAGGGGGAACCCGAATTCACCCCTCCACTTT | CASSPRGNPNSPLHF
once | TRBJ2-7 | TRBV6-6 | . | TGTGCCAGCAGTGGGGTCACCACCTACGAGCAGTACTTC | CASSGVTTYEQYF
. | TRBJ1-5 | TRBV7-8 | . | TGTGCCAGCAGCTTAGGGTTCAGGGTGGAAGACCAGCCCCAGCATTTT | CASSLGFRVEDQPQHF
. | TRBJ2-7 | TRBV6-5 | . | TGTGCCAGCAGTTACTCGCAGGGTACCTACGAGCAGTACTTC | CASSYSQGTYEQYF
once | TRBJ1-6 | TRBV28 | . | TGTGCCAGCCGGGACGGACTACCCAATTCACCCCTCCACTTT | CASRDGLPNSPLHF
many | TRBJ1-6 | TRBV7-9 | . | TGTGCCAGCAGCTTAGTGGGGACCCTTAATTCACCCCTCCACTTT | CASSLVGTLNSPLHF
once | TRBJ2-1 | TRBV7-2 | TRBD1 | TGTGCCAGCAGTTACAGGGGCGGAGACAATGAGCAGTTCTTC | CASSYRGGDNEQFF
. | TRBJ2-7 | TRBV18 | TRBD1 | TGTGCCAGCTCTCCGGGACAGGGAAGCGAGCAGTACTTC | CASSPGQGSEQYF
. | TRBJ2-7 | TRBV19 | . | TGTGCCACCTCGCCAGGAACCTACGAGCAGTACTTC | CATSPGTYEQYF
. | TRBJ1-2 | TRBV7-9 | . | TGTGCCAGCAGCTTAGCGACCGACGCCTATGGCTACACCTTC | CASSLATDAYGYTF
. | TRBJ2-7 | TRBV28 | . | TGTGCCAGCAGTTCATCCTCGCTAAGTCGTGGCTACGAGCAGTACTTC | CASSSSSLSRGYEQYF
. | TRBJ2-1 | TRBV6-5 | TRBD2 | TGTGCCATCAAGGGCGGGGGGGCCCGTGGTGAGCAGTTCTTC | CAIKGGGARGEQFF
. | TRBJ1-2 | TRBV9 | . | TGTGCCAGCAGCGTAGCTCACTATGGCTACACCTTC | CASSVAHYGYTF
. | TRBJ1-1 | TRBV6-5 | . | TGTGCCAGCAGTTACTCTCTCGGGGTGACTGAAGCTTTCTTT | CASSYSLGVTEAFF